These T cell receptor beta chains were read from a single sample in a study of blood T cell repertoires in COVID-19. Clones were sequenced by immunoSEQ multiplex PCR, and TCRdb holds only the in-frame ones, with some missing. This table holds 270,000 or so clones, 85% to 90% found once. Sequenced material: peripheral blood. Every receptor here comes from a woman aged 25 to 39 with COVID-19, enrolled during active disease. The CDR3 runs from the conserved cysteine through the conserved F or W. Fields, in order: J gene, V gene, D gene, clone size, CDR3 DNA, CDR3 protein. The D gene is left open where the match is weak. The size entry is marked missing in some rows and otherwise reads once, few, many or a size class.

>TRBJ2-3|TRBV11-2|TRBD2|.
TGTGCCAGCAGCTCCAAAGCGGGGGGGCCTGGTGATACGCAGTATTTT
CASSSKAGGPGDTQYF
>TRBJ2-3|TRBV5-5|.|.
TGTGCCAGCAGGGGGGCCGCCTCCGGGGCAGATACGCAGTATTTT
CASRGAASGADTQYF
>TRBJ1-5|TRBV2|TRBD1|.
TGTGCCAGCAGGGGACAGAGCAATCAGCCCCAGCATTTT
CASRGQSNQPQHF
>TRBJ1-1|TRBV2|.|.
TGTGCCAGCAGTGAAATAGAGAGGAACACTGAAGCTTTCTTT
CASSEIERNTEAFF
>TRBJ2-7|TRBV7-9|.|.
TGTGCCAGCGGGAGAACAGACCTATACGAGCAGTACTTC
CASGRTDLYEQYF
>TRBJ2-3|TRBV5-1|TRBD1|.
TGCGCCAGCAGCATCGGGACAGGGGCAGATACGCAGTATTTT
CASSIGTGADTQYF
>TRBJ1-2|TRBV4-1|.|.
TGCGCCAGCAGCCAAGATAGCCTAATTCTCCCGGGTGCTAACTATGGCTACACCTTC
CASSQDSLILPGANYGYTF
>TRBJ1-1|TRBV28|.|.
TGTGCCAGCAGTTTGGTAGGGGTGAACACTGAAGCTTTCTTT
CASSLVGVNTEAFF
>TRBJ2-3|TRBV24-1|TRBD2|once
TGTGCCACCAGTTCCAGCGGGGGCTTTGTAGATACGCAGTATTTT
CATSSSGGFVDTQYF
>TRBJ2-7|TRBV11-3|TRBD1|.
TGTGCCAGCAGCTTAGCCGTACAGGGGTACGAGCAGTACTTC
CASSLAVQGYEQYF
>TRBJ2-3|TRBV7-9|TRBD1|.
TGTGCCAGCAGCTTACCCTTGGGGGACAGGCTTGCAGATACGCAGTATTTT
CASSLPLGDRLADTQYF
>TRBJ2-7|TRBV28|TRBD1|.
TGTGCCAGTAGTGTCCCGGGACAGGGTTCGTACGAGCAGTACTTC
CASSVPGQGSYEQYF
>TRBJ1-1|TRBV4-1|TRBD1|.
TGCGCCAGCAGCCGCTCGGGAGGGGGCAATGAAGCTTTCTTT
CASSRSGGGNEAFF
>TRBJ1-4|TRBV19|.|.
TGTGCCAGTAGAGTGGGGAGGGACGGCTTTAATGAAAAACTGTTTTTT
CASRVGRDGFNEKLFF
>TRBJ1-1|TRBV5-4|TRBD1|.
TGTGCCAGCAGCTGGGGACAGCTGAACACTGAAGCTTTCTTT
CASSWGQLNTEAFF
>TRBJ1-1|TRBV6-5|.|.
TGTGCCAGCAGTTACTCCGTCGAAGTTGAGGCTGAAGCTTTCTTT
CASSYSVEVEAEAFF
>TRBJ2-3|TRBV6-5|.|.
TGTGCCAGCGGAGGACGGCCACCCACAGATACGCAGTATTTT
CASGGRPPTDTQYF
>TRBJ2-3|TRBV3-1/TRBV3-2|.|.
TGTGCCAGCAGCCTAAGGGGGTACCAAACCCATACGCAGTATTTT
CASSLRGYQTHTQYF
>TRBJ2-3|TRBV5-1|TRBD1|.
TGCGCCAGCAGCATCCGACAGGGAACAGATACGCAGTATTTT
CASSIRQGTDTQYF
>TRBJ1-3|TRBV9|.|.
TGTGCCAGCAGCGACCTAATCAGGACTGGAAACACCATATATTTT
CASSDLIRTGNTIYF
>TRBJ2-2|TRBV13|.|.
TGTGCCAGCAGCTTGGACAGCCCTACCGGGGAGCTGTTTTTT
CASSLDSPTGELFF
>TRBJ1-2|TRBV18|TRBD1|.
TGTGCCAGCTCCCCTACCGGGACAGGGTACGGCTACACCTTC
CASSPTGTGYGYTF
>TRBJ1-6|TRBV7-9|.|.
TGTGCCAGCAGCCCGACACGACATAATTCACCCCTCCACTTT
CASSPTRHNSPLHF
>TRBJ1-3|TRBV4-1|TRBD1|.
TGCGCCAGCAGCCGGACAGGGCTAAGTGGAAACACCATATATTTT
CASSRTGLSGNTIYF
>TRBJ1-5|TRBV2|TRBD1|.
TGTGCCAGCAGCGGGACAGGGGGCGTTCAGCCCCAGCATTTT
CASSGTGGVQPQHF
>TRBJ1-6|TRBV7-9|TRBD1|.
TGTGCCAGCAGCTCACCCGTGGGGACAGGGGATTCACCCCTCCACTTT
CASSSPVGTGDSPLHF
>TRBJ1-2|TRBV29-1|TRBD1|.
TGCAGCACCCGGACAGGGGCTGATGGCTACACCTTC
CSTRTGADGYTF